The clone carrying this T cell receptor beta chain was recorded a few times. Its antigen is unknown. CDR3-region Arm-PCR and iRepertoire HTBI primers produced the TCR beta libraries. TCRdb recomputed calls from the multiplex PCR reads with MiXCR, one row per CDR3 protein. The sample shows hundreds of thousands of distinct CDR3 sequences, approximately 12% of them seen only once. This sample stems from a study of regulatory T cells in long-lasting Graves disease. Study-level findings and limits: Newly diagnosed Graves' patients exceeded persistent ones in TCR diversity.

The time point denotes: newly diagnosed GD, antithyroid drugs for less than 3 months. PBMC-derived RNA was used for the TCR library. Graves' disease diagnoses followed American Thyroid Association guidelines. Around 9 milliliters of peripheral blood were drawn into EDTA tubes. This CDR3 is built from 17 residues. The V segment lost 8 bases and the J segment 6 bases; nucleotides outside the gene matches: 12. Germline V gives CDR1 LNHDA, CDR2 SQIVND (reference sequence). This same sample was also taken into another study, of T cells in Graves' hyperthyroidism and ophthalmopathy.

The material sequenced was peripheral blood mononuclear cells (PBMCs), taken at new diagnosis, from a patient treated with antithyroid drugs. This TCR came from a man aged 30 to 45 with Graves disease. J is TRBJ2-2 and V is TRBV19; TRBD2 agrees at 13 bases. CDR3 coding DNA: TGTGCCAGTTCCGCCAAACTAGCGGGAGGGTTACCCGGGGAGCTGTTTTTT. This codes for CASSAKLAGGLPGELFF.